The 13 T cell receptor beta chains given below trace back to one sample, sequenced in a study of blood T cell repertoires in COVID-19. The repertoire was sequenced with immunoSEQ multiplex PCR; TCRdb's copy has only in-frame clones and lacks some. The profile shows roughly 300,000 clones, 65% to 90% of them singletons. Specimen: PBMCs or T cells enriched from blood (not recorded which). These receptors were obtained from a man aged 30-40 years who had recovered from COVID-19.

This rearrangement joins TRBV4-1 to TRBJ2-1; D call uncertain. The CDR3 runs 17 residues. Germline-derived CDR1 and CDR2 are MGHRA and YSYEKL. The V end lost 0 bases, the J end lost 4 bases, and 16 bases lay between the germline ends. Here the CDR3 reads CASSQDLGAASYNEQFF. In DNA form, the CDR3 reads TGCGCCAGCAGCCAAGATTTGGGTGCTGCTAGTTACAATGAGCAGTTCTTC.

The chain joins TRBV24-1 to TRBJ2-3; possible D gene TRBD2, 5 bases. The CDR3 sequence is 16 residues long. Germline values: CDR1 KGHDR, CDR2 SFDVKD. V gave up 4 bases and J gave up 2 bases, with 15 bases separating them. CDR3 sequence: CATSELDQTTTDTQYF. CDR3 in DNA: TGTGCCACCAGTGAACTAGATCAGACAACCACAGATACGCAGTATTTT.

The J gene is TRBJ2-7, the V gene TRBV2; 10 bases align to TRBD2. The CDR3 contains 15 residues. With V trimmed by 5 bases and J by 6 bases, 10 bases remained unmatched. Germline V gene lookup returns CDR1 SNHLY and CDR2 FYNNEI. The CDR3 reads CASSTGTSVRGEQYF. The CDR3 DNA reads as TGTGCCAGCAGTACCGGGACTAGCGTCCGGGGCGAGCAGTACTTC.

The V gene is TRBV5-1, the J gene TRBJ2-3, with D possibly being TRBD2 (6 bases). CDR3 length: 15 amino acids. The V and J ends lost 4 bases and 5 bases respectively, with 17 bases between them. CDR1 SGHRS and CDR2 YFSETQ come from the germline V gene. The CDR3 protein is CASSDAAGPGDTQYF. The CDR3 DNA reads TGCGCCAGCAGCGACGCGGCGGGGCCTGGAGATACGCAGTATTTT.

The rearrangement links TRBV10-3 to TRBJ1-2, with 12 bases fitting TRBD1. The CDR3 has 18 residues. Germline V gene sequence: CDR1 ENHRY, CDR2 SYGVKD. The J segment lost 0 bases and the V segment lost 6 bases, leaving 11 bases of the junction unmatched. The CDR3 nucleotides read TGTGCCATCAGGGGGACAGGGGGCCAGCAAAGTACTAACTATGGCTACACCTTC. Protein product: CAIRGTGGQQSTNYGYTF.

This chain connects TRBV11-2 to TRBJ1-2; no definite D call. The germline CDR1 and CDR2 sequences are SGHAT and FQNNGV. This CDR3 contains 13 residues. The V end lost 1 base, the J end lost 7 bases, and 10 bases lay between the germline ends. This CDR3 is CASSLARGSGYTF. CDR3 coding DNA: TGTGCCAGCAGCTTAGCTCGAGGGTCTGGCTACACCTTC. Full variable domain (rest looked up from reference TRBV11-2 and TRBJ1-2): EAGVAQSPRYKIIEKRQSVAFWCNPISGHATLYWYQQILGQGPKLLIQFQNNGVVDDSQLPKDRFSAERLKGVDSTLKIQPAKLEDSAVYLCASSLARGSGYTFGSGTRLTVV.

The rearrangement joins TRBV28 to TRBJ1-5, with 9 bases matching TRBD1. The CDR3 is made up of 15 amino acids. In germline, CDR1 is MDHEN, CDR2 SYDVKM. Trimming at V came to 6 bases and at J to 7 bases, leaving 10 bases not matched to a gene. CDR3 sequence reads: CASSPPGTGWQPQHF. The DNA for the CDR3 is TGTGCCAGCAGCCCCCCCGGGACAGGGTGGCAGCCCCAGCATTTT.

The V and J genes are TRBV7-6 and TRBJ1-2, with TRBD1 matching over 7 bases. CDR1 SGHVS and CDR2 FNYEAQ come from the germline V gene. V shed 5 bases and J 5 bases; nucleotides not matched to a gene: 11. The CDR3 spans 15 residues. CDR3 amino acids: CASSQGDRGFYGYTF. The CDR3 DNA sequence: TGTGCCAGCAGCCAAGGGGACAGAGGGTTTTATGGCTACACCTTC.

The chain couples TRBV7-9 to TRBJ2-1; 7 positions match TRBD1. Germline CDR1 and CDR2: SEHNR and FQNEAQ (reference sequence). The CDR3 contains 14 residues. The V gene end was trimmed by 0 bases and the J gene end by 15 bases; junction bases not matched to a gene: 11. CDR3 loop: CASSLAASGTEAFF. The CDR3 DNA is TGTGCCAGCAGCTTAGCGGCTTCTGGGACAGAGGCGTTCTTC.

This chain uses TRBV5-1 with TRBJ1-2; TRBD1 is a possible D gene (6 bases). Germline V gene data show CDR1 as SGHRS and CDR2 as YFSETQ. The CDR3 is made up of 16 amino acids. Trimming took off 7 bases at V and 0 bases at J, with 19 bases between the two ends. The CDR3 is CASAAGAGDPNYGYTF. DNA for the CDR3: TGCGCCAGCGCGGCAGGTGCAGGGGATCCTAACTATGGCTACACCTTC.

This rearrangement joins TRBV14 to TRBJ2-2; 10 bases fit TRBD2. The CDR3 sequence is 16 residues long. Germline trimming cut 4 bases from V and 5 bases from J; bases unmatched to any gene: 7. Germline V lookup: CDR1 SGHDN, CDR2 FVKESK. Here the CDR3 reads CASSPGPGLATGELFF. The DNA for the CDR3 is TGTGCCAGCAGCCCCGGCCCGGGACTAGCGACCGGGGAGCTGTTTTTT.

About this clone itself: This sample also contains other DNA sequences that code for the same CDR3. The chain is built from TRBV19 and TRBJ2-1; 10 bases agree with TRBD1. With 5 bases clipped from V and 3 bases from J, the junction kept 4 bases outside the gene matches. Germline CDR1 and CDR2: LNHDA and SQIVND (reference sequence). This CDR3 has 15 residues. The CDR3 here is CASSRDRGNYNEQFF. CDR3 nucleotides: TGTGCCAGTAGTCGGGACAGGGGCAACTACAATGAGCAGTTCTTC.

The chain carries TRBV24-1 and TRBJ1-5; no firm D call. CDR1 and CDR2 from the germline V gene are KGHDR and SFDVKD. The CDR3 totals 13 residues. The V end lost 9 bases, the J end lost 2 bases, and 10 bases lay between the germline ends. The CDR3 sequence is CATGERGNQPQHF. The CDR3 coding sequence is TGTGCCACCGGGGAGAGGGGCAATCAGCCCCAGCATTTT.